Following are 18 T cell receptor beta chains from one sample sequenced in a study of cytomegalovirus exposure and HLA in healthy donors. The PCR ran on 60 Vbeta and 13 Jbeta primers. Sequenced by immunoSEQ multiplex PCR; TCRdb stores in-frame clones only, minus some. The sample has 90,000 to 150,000 clones, roughly 60% seen once. Sequencing was performed on PBMCs. The receptors derive from a man aged 35 to 55 in good health and CMV-seropositive.

In this sample, this clone turned up a few times. The chain recombines TRBV6-1 with TRBJ1-1; unclear D gene. Germline V gene data show CDR1 as MNHNS and CDR2 as SASEGT. The CDR3 is 12 amino acids. Between the trimmed V and J ends, which lost 8 bases and 1 base, there was a span of 8 bases. CDR3 DNA sequence: TGTGCCAGCCTCACCGGGAACACTGAAGCTTTCTTT. It specifies CASLTGNTEAFF.

The rearrangement links TRBV2 to TRBJ2-7; a possible D gene is TRBD1 (6 bases). This CDR3 is 14 amino acids long. The V and J ends lost 4 bases and 0 bases respectively, with 10 bases between them. Germline V gives CDR1 SNHLY, CDR2 FYNNEI. The CDR3 DNA follows: TGTGCCAGCAGTGGACAGGTTAGCTCCTACGAGCAGTACTTC. This sequence encodes CASSGQVSSYEQYF.

The chain combines TRBV10-3 with TRBJ1-6; no reliable D call. The CDR3 spans 16 residues. Germline CDR1 reads ENHRY; CDR2 reads SYGVKD. The ends were cut back, 2 bases at V and 0 bases at J, with 8 bases in the middle. The CDR3 here is CAISEGSSSYNSPLHF. For the CDR3, the DNA is TGTGCCATCAGTGAGGGGAGCAGCTCCTATAATTCACCCCTCCACTTT.

J is TRBJ1-2 and V is TRBV6-5; weak D call: TRBD1 (5 bases). CDR3 length equals 14 residues. Germline V lookup: CDR1 MNHEY, CDR2 SVGAGI. V lost 2 bases and J 5 bases, leaving 12 bases between the germline ends. In nucleotides, the CDR3 is TGTGCCAGCAGTTACGACCATCCAGGGTATGGCTACACCTTC. Protein product: CASSYDHPGYGYTF.

The chain is built from TRBV4-1 and TRBJ2-3, with 9 nucleotides matching TRBD2. The CDR3 has 15 residues. The germline CDR1 and CDR2 sequences are MGHRA and YSYEKL. V trimming: 4 bases; J trimming: 2 bases; junction bases outside the gene matches: 4. The CDR3 DNA reads TGCGCCAGCAGCCCCGCGGGGGGGTTCACAGATACGCAGTATTTT. Translation: CASSPAGGFTDTQYF.

The gene calls are TRBV7-2 and TRBJ2-7, with 7 positions matching TRBD1. The junction had 13 bases not matched to a gene; V was cut back by 1 base and J by 13 bases. Looked up from germline, CDR1 is SGHTA and CDR2 is FQGNSA. The CDR3 spans 14 residues. The CDR3 coding sequence is TGTGCCAGCAGCTTAGGGACAGGTTATTCCGGGCCATACTTC. Translation: CASSLGTGYSGPYF.

V is TRBV29-1 and J is TRBJ2-7, with 10 positions matching TRBD2. CDR1 SQVTM and CDR2 ANQGSEA come from the germline V gene. J lost 2 bases, V lost 6 bases, and 4 bases had no gene match. This CDR3 is built from 13 residues. CDR3: CSVGGTSAYEQYF. CDR3 bases: TGCAGCGTGGGGGGGACTAGCGCCTACGAGCAGTACTTC.

Only a few counts were recorded for this clone. The chain carries TRBV4-2 and TRBJ2-1; 11 bases align to TRBD2. The germline V gene has CDR1 LGHNA and CDR2 YNFKEQ. This CDR3 has 17 amino acids. Trimming at V came to 1 base and at J to 8 bases, leaving 10 bases not matched to a gene. The CDR3 bases are TGTGCCAGCAGCCAAGTGTTAGCGGGAGGGCCTGTCGATGAGCAGTTCTTC. It translates to CASSQVLAGGPVDEQFF.

The chain joins TRBV2 to TRBJ2-1, with 8 bases aligning to TRBD2. V dropped 7 bases and J dropped 8; count of bases not matched to a gene: 16. Germline assignment: CDR1 SNHLY and CDR2 FYNNEI. CDR3 length: 16 residues. The CDR3 region is CASIGLPGTSEDEQFF. CDR3 coding DNA: TGTGCCAGCATCGGGCTCCCCGGGACTAGTGAGGATGAGCAGTTCTTC. The entire variable domain, with the rest obtained from reference TRBV2 and TRBJ2-1, is as follows: EPEVTQTPSHQVTQMGQEVILRCVPISNHLYFYWYRQILGQKVEFLVSFYNNEISEKSEIFDDQFSVERPDGSNFTLKIRSTKLEDSAMYFCASIGLPGTSEDEQFFGPGTRLTVL.

The rearrangement joins TRBV29-1 to TRBJ1-2, with D unclear. Germline CDR1 and CDR2: SQVTM and ANQGSEA. There are 12 residues in the CDR3. V lost 4 bases and J 8 bases, leaving 14 bases between the germline ends. CDR3 protein: CSVGNAVSGYTF. The CDR3 DNA sequence: TGCAGCGTTGGAAATGCAGTTTCGGGCTACACCTTC.

The rearrangement joins TRBV5-8 to TRBJ2-1, with a tentative D call TRBD2 (7 bases). Trimming stripped 3 bases from V and 8 bases from J, with 18 bases between. The CDR3 spans 15 residues. Germline loops: CDR1 SGHTS, CDR2 YDEGEE. CDR3 DNA: TGTGCCAGCAGCTCCTGGGGGGGGCTTTGGGATGAGCAGTTCTTC. This codes for CASSSWGGLWDEQFF. The whole variable domain, remainder taken from reference TRBV5-8 and TRBJ2-1, is EAGVTQSPTHLIKTRGQQATLRCSPISGHTSVYWYQQALGLGLQFLLWYDEGEERNRGNFPPRFSGRQFPNYSSELNVNALELEDSALYLCASSSWGGLWDEQFFGPGTRLTVL.

A word on this clone: Mismatch with germline at one junction end may stem from a read error. This chain connects TRBV7-9 to TRBJ2-7; D not resolved. From germline, CDR1 is SEHNR and CDR2 FQNEAQ (reference sequence). CDR3 size: 12 residues. CDR3 nucleotide sequence: TGTTCCAGCAGCTTACAGTCCTACGAGCAGTACTTC. Amino acid sequence: CSSSLQSYEQYF.

As for this clone: The same CDR3 is also encoded by other DNA sequences in this sample. The CDR3, as DNA: TGTGCCAGCAGCGTAGGACTAGCGGCGTACGAGCAGTACTTC. Its protein product is CASSVGLAAYEQYF. The chain is built from TRBV9 and TRBJ2-7; 9 bases align to TRBD2. The CDR3 runs 14 residues. CDR1 and CDR2 from the germline V gene are SGDLS and YYNGEE. With 0 bases clipped from V and 4 bases from J, the junction kept 2 bases outside the gene matches. Full variable domain (remainder filled in from reference TRBV9 and TRBJ2-7): DSGVTQTPKHLITATGQRVTLRCSPRSGDLSVYWYQQSLDQGLQFLIQYYNGEERAKGNILERFSAQQFPDLHSELNLSSLELGDSALYFCASSVGLAAYEQYFGPGTRLTVT.

This chain connects TRBV7-8 to TRBJ1-4; TRBD1 aligns across 8 bases. There are 12 residues in the CDR3. With V trimmed by 11 bases and J by 6 bases, 5 bases remained unmatched. CDR1 SGHVS and CDR2 FQNEAQ come from the germline V gene. CDR3 in amino acids: CAGGQGDEKLFF. As DNA, the CDR3 is TGTGCCGGAGGACAGGGAGATGAAAAACTGTTTTTT.

V is TRBV30 and J is TRBJ2-7; TRBD1 matches 9 bases. J lost 3 bases, V lost 8 bases, and 8 bases had no gene match. The CDR3 totals 13 residues. The germline V gene has CDR1 GTSNPN and CDR2 SVGIG (reference sequence). CDR3 DNA: TGTGCCACCGGGGGACAGGGATGCTACGAGCAGTACTTC. Its protein product is CATGGQGCYEQYF.

The chain joins TRBV28 to TRBJ2-7; 8 positions match TRBD1. CDR3 length: 16 amino acids. CDR1 is MDHEN and CDR2 is SYDVKM in the germline V gene. The J segment lost 3 bases and the V segment lost 6 bases, leaving 13 bases of the junction unmatched. DNA for the CDR3: TGTGCCAGCAGACCCTCCGGGACAGGCATACGCTACGAGCAGTACTTC. Its translation: CASRPSGTGIRYEQYF.

The chain couples TRBV27 to TRBJ1-6; D is unresolved. The CDR3 extends over 11 amino acids. Trimming took off 2 bases at V and 13 bases at J, with 6 bases between the two ends. Per germline, CDR1 MNHEY and CDR2 SMNVEV (reference sequence). The CDR3 DNA follows: TGTGCCAGCAGTTTAAGAGGGCCCCTCCACTTT. Translated: CASSLRGPLHF.

The chain joins TRBV5-4 to TRBJ2-5, with D possibly matching TRBD1 (5 bases). The CDR3 loop spans 13 amino acids. CDR1 and CDR2 (germline): SGHNT, YYREEE (reference sequence). The germline V and J ends were trimmed by 4 bases and 4 bases, with 11 bases remaining between them. CDR3 loop: CASSPTVPETQYF. DNA of the CDR3: TGTGCCAGCAGCCCGACAGTACCAGAGACCCAGTACTTC.